The 22 T cell receptor beta chains listed next were all sequenced from one sample in a study of identifying expanded T cells in peripheral blood. Assay used: immunoSEQ multiplex PCR; TCRdb lists only in-frame clones, some missing. The sample includes around 60,000 clones, roughly four fifths of them seen just once. The sample comprised blood. These receptors all come from a person aged 18-69 years in good health.

The chain carries TRBV18 and TRBJ2-3; 9 nucleotides line up with TRBD2. J lost 3 bases, V lost 2 bases, and 3 bases had no gene match. The CDR3 sequence is 15 residues long. The germline gives CDR1 KGHSH, CDR2 LQKENI. CDR3 in amino acids: CASSPVAGATDTQYF. In DNA form, the CDR3 reads TGTGCCAGCTCACCAGTAGCGGGGGCAACAGATACGCAGTATTTT.

The genes are TRBV5-1 and TRBJ2-2; no clear D. V lost 0 bases and J 0 bases, leaving 6 bases between the germline ends. The CDR3 contains 15 residues. Germline assignment: CDR1 SGHRS and CDR2 YFSETQ. The CDR3 DNA reads as TGCGCCAGCAGCTTGGGACTTCCGAACACCGGGGAGCTGTTTTTT. Amino acids: CASSLGLPNTGELFF.

This chain uses TRBV29-1 with TRBJ2-1; D is perhaps TRBD1 (6 bases). Germline V gene sequence: CDR1 SQVTM, CDR2 ANQGSEA. This CDR3 is built from 14 residues. V lost 4 bases to trimming and J lost 0 bases, with 10 bases between them. In DNA, the CDR3 is TGCAGCGTTGTAAGGGGGAGCTCCTACAATGAGCAGTTCTTC. Amino acids: CSVVRGSSYNEQFF.

This sequence joins TRBV6-5 and TRBJ1-1; no definite D call. In germline, CDR1 is MNHEY, CDR2 SVGAGI. The CDR3 totals 14 residues. V lost 6 bases and J 2 bases, leaving 13 bases between the germline ends. The CDR3 region is CASRQNQRNTEAFF. DNA for the CDR3: TGTGCCAGCAGACAAAATCAGAGAAACACTGAAGCTTTCTTT.

This chain links TRBV19 with TRBJ1-3; possible D gene TRBD1, 6 bases. The CDR3 extends over 15 amino acids. V lost 7 bases to trimming and J lost 0 bases, with 13 bases between them. From germline, CDR1 is LNHDA and CDR2 SQIVND (reference sequence). The CDR3 DNA follows: TGTGCCAGTAAACCACAGGACAGCTCTGGAAACACCATATATTTT. This gives the protein CASKPQDSSGNTIYF.

The chain is built from TRBV14 and TRBJ2-2, with TRBD2 identical over 8 bases. Germline CDR1 reads SGHDN; CDR2 reads FVKESK. The CDR3 spans 14 residues. V shed 2 bases and J 8 bases; nucleotides not matched to a gene: 4. CDR3 nucleotide sequence: TGTGCCAGCAGCCAACGTAGCGGGACAGGGGAGCTGTTTTTT. Translated: CASSQRSGTGELFF.

The gene calls are TRBV19 and TRBJ1-1; 7 bases line up with TRBD1. The V segment lost 6 bases and the J segment 0 bases; nucleotides outside the gene matches: 10. The germline V gene encodes CDR1 LNHDA and CDR2 SQIVND (reference sequence). This CDR3 region has 16 residues. The CDR3 loop is CASRSYPGQMNTEAFF. The DNA for the CDR3 is TGTGCCAGTAGAAGCTACCCGGGACAGATGAACACTGAAGCTTTCTTT.

The rearrangement links TRBV19 to TRBJ2-1; tentatively, D is TRBD1 (6 bases). CDR1 LNHDA and CDR2 SQIVND come from the germline V gene (reference sequence). The V and J ends lost 3 bases and 5 bases respectively, with 11 bases between them. The CDR3 is 14 residues long. CDR3 residues: CASSMPQGHNEQFF. The CDR3 bases are TGTGCCAGTAGTATGCCACAGGGCCACAATGAGCAGTTCTTC.

The rearrangement links TRBV10-3 to TRBJ1-1; TRBD1 is a possible D gene (6 bases). Germline V gives CDR1 ENHRY, CDR2 SYGVKD. The CDR3 spans 14 residues. Trimming removed 8 bases from V and 3 bases from J, with 16 bases in between. The CDR3 DNA reads as TGTGCCATCGATTACATACAGGGAGACACTGAAGCTTTCTTT. It codes for CAIDYIQGDTEAFF.

The chain has TRBV6-6 and TRBJ2-2; D is unresolved. V lost 2 bases to trimming and J lost 3 bases, with 4 bases between them. Germline V gives CDR1 MNHNY, CDR2 SVGAGI (reference sequence). This CDR3 region has 13 residues. CDR3 DNA sequence: TGTGCCAGCAGTTACCAGGACACCGGGGAGCTGTTTTTT. Protein sequence: CASSYQDTGELFF.

J is TRBJ2-7 and V is TRBV11-3; a weak D match, TRBD1 (6 bases). V was cut by 1 base and J by 7 bases, with 17 bases left in between. The CDR3 has 15 residues. CDR1 SGHNT and CDR2 YENEEA come from the germline V gene. CDR3 sequence: CASSLGSTGTREQYF. CDR3 sequence (DNA): TGTGCCAGCAGCTTAGGCTCCACAGGGACGCGGGAGCAGTACTTC.

This sequence joins TRBV5-1 and TRBJ1-1; D might be TRBD1 (6 bases). The V gene's germline CDR1 is SGHRS and CDR2 YFSETQ. This CDR3 region has 16 residues. V was clipped by 0 bases and J by 1 base, with 13 bases between them. The CDR3 is CASSLDNRARNTEAFF. Here the CDR3 DNA reads TGCGCCAGCAGCTTGGACAACAGGGCCAGGAACACTGAAGCTTTCTTT.

The J gene is TRBJ1-2, the V gene TRBV6-1; unclear D gene. The ends were cut back, 10 bases at V and 1 base at J, with 13 bases in the middle. The CDR3 length is 13 residues. Germline V gives CDR1 MNHNS, CDR2 SASEGT. The CDR3 protein is CATRRAVNYGYTF. The CDR3 nucleotides are TGTGCCACACGAAGGGCGGTTAACTATGGCTACACCTTC.

This chain joins TRBV4-1 and TRBJ2-5, with TRBD2 as a possible D gene (6 bases). Near its end, the DNA agrees better with TRBJ2-7, so the J call may be wrong. The CDR3 totals 16 residues. Germline V gene sequence: CDR1 MGHRA, CDR2 YSYEKL. The CDR3 is CASSQDEIAVSYEQYF. CDR3 bases: TGCGCCAGCAGCCAAGATGAGATAGCGGTCTCCTACGAGCAGTACTTC.

The chain's CDR3 is CAWRVGSLRNEQFF. The CDR3 nucleotides read TGTGCCTGGAGGGTGGGGTCTCTTCGGAATGAGCAGTTCTTC. This chain joins TRBV30 and TRBJ2-1; D call uncertain. Trimming took off 3 bases at V and 7 bases at J, with 16 bases between the two ends. CDR3 length: 14 residues. Germline V CDR1 and CDR2: GTSNPN, SVGIG (reference sequence).

The V call is TRBV6-1, the J call TRBJ1-2, with 7 bases matching TRBD1. The CDR3 covers 14 residues. V was clipped by 6 bases and J by 1 base; unmatched bases: 5. Germline V gene lookup returns CDR1 MNHNS and CDR2 SASEGT. CDR3 residues: CASRLDRINYGYTF. The CDR3 nucleotides read TGTGCCAGCAGATTGGACAGGATTAACTATGGCTACACCTTC.

J is TRBJ1-4 and V is TRBV28; D may be TRBD1 (6 bases). The V end was cut by 4 bases, the J end by 7 bases, with 10 bases between. Germline-derived CDR1 and CDR2 are MDHEN and SYDVKM. This CDR3 comprises 13 residues. The chain's CDR3 is CASSSLGAEKLFF. CDR3 DNA sequence: TGTGCCAGCAGTTCCCTGGGGGCTGAAAAACTGTTTTTT.

The chain recombines TRBV11-3 with TRBJ1-1; perhaps TRBD1 as D (5 bases). The CDR3 length is 13 residues. CDR1 and CDR2 (germline): SGHNT, YENEEA. The V end lost 5 bases, the J end lost 5 bases, and 12 bases lay between the germline ends. CDR3 bases: TGTGCCAGCAGCGTCGGGGGTGGGACTGAAGCTTTCTTT. Its translation: CASSVGGGTEAFF.

The chain recombines TRBV27 with TRBJ1-1; D is unresolved. Trimming removed 6 bases from V and 3 bases from J, with 14 bases in between. Germline assignment: CDR1 MNHEY and CDR2 SMNVEV (reference sequence). This CDR3 is built from 14 residues. The CDR3, as DNA: TGTGCCAGCAGCCGGAGGCCCTTCGACACTGAAGCTTTCTTT. This translates into CASSRRPFDTEAFF.

The J gene is TRBJ1-5, the V gene TRBV12-5; D call uncertain. This CDR3 is 16 amino acids long. The germline V gene encodes CDR1 LGHNT and CDR2 FRNRAP. V shed 1 base and J shed 4 bases, with 14 bases lying between them. The CDR3 DNA reads as TGTGCTAGTGGTTTGGACCGACGGGGTGGAAATCAGCCCCAGCATTTT. Its protein is CASGLDRRGGNQPQHF. Using reference TRBV12-5 and TRBJ1-5 for the parts outside the CDR3, the full variable domain is DARVTQTPRHKVTEMGQEVTMRCQPILGHNTVFWYRQTMMQGLELLAYFRNRAPLDDSGMPKDRFSAEMPDATLATLKIQPSEPRDSAVYFCASGLDRRGGNQPQHFGDGTRLSIL.

The chain uses TRBV4-2 and TRBJ1-1, with D uncertain. In germline, CDR1 is LGHNA, CDR2 YNFKEQ. The CDR3 covers 15 residues. V gave up 0 bases and J gave up 1 base, with 9 bases separating them. CDR3 sequence reads: CASSQEPVKNTEAFF. CDR3 coding DNA: TGTGCCAGCAGCCAAGAGCCTGTTAAGAACACTGAAGCTTTCTTT.

This sequence joins TRBV5-8 and TRBJ2-1; no clear D gene. Trimming left V 4 bases short and J 2 bases short, with 13 bases between. From germline, CDR1 is SGHTS and CDR2 YDEGEE. The CDR3 length is 15 residues. CDR3 amino acids: CASSKWLSAYNEQFF. The CDR3 coding sequence is TGTGCCAGCAGCAAATGGCTCTCAGCCTACAATGAGCAGTTCTTC.